The rows below give T cell receptor beta chains drawn from one sample of a study of T cell responses to AZD1222 COVID-19 vaccine. Only in-frame clones appear in the TCRdb table, and some are missing; sequencing was by immunoSEQ multiplex PCR. The sample consists of approximately 150,000 clones, about nine tenths of them appearing once. The input for sequencing was peripheral blood, taken 28 days after the second dose of the MenACWY control vaccine. The origin of the receptors is an adult who received the MenACWY meningococcal vaccine as a control. CDR3s include the opening cysteine and the closing phenylalanine or tryptophan. A D gene is named only where the DNA matches it firmly. The size field is filled for only some rows; it gives once, few, many or a size class.

TRBJ2-7 - TRBV11-3 - TGTGCCAGCAGCGTAAGGGGACGCAACGAGCAGTACTTC CASSVRGRNEQYF
TRBJ1-2 - TRBV29-1 - TGCAGCGCCCGACCTGGGGGGAATGGCTACACCTTC CSARPGGNGYTF
TRBJ1-1 TRBD1 TRBV18 - TGTGCCAGCTCACCACCCGGACAGGGAACTTCTGAAGCTTTCTTT CASSPPGQGTSEAFF
TRBJ1-2 - TRBV18 - TGTGCCAGCTCAGTCGGGACGGACTATGGCTACACCTTC CASSVGTDYGYTF
TRBJ2-1 TRBD2 TRBV24-1 - TGTGCCACCAGTGAGCCTAGCGGGAGGGGAGACAGGCAGTTCTTC CATSEPSGRGDRQFF
TRBJ1-5 - TRBV25-1 - TGTGCCAGCAGCGAACCCCGGTGGATTTGGGGGCCCCAGCATTTT CASSEPRWIWGPQHF
TRBJ2-2 - TRBV5-4 - TGTGCCAGCAGCCCGGGTCGCGGGGAGCTGTTTTTT CASSPGRGELFF
TRBJ1-1 - TRBV27 - TGTGCCAGCAGTGCACTAACGTCGGGGCCGAACACTGAAGCTTTCTTT CASSALTSGPNTEAFF
TRBJ2-2 TRBD2 TRBV28 - TGTGCCAGCAGTTTTTGGTCAGCGGGAGCCGGGGAGCTGTTTTTT CASSFWSAGAGELFF
TRBJ1-4 TRBD1 TRBV6-1 - TGTGCCAGCAGTGAGGGCCAGGGGGATTGGGATGAAAAACTGTTTTTT CASSEGQGDWDEKLFF
TRBJ2-5 - TRBV19 - TGTGCCAGTAGTACCGCGGGGGCTAAGTACTTC CASSTAGAKYF
TRBJ2-6 - TRBV28 - TGTGCCAGCAGTTACCAGCCAGGGGCCAACGTCCTGACTTTC CASSYQPGANVLTF
TRBJ1-6 - TRBV11-2 - TGTGCCAGCAGCTTAGATGGGGGCTGGGGTTCACCCCTCCACTTT CASSLDGGWGSPLHF
TRBJ1-2 - TRBV6-2/TRBV6-3 - TGTGCCAGCAGTTACTCCTCGGCGGGGGACTATGGCTACACCTTC CASSYSSAGDYGYTF
TRBJ2-1 - TRBV7-3 - TGTGCCAGCAGCCCAAGGAGGGAAAATTACAATGAGCAGTTCTTC CASSPRRENYNEQFF
TRBJ2-3 TRBD2 TRBV4-3 once TGCGCCAGCAGCCAAGAAGGAACCGTTAGCGGGAGGACAGATACGCAGTATTTT CASSQEGTVSGRTDTQYF
TRBJ2-1 - TRBV9 - TGTGCCAGCAGCCCCCAAGGGCGTTTCAATGAGCAGTTCTTC CASSPQGRFNEQFF
TRBJ1-2 TRBD1 TRBV19 - TGTGCCAGTAGGGTCCCGGGACAGGTCCACGGCTACACCTTC CASRVPGQVHGYTF
TRBJ2-7 TRBD1 TRBV30 - TGTGCCTGGAGTATGGACGGGACAGGGGCCCTCGAGCAGTACTTC CAWSMDGTGALEQYF
TRBJ2-1 - TRBV7-2 - TGTGCCAGCAGCTTATTTTCTGGGTTTTCCGCTGGTGAGCAGTTCTTC CASSLFSGFSAGEQFF
TRBJ1-5 - TRBV24-1 - TGTGCCACCAGTGATTTAGAAAAATATCAGCCCCAGCATTTT CATSDLEKYQPQHF
TRBJ2-1 - TRBV29-1 - TGCAGCGTTGAAATCTACAATGAGCAGTTCTTC CSVEIYNEQFF
TRBJ1-1 - TRBV5-5 - TGTGCCAGCAGCTTGGAGAGCGACAGGCCGAACACTGAAGCTTTCTTT CASSLESDRPNTEAFF
TRBJ1-1 - TRBV4-3 - TGCGCCAGCAGCTCGAGGTGGGAAGCTTTCTTT CASSSRWEAFF
TRBJ1-2 - TRBV5-6 - TGTGCCAGCAGCGTCCAGGGGCGCGACTATGGCTACACCTTC CASSVQGRDYGYTF
TRBJ1-4 - TRBV5-5 - TGTGCCAGCAGCTTGGGGCCCGGGACAACTAATGAAAAACTGTTTTTT CASSLGPGTTNEKLFF
TRBJ2-2 - TRBV2 - TGTGCCAGCACGCTTGAGTGGGCCGGGGAGCTGTTTTTT CASTLEWAGELFF
TRBJ1-5 - TRBV13 - TGTGCCAGCAGCTTACGCTCGGGGAATCAGCCCCAGCATTTT CASSLRSGNQPQHF
TRBJ1-2 TRBD1 TRBV28 - TGTGCCAGCAGTTTGGGGACAGGGACTTTAGGCTATGGCTACACCTTC CASSLGTGTLGYGYTF
TRBJ2-2 - TRBV13 - TGTGCCAGCAGCTTAGAGGGACACAACACCGGGGAGCTGTTTTTT CASSLEGHNTGELFF
TRBJ2-1 TRBD2 TRBV4-1 - TGCGCCAGCAGCCAGGATACTAGCGGGCATAGCTCCTACAATGAGCAGTTCTTC CASSQDTSGHSSYNEQFF
TRBJ2-7 TRBD2 TRBV2 - TGTGCCAGCAACAGAGATTCGGCGGGAGCCTACGAGCAGTACTTC CASNRDSAGAYEQYF
TRBJ1-2 - TRBV28 - TGTGCCAGCAGTTTGATCCGGGAGTCCTATGGCTACACCTTC CASSLIRESYGYTF
TRBJ2-1 TRBD1 TRBV29-1 - TGCAGCGTTGAGGGGACAGATTCTTACAATGAGCAGTTCTTC CSVEGTDSYNEQFF
TRBJ1-2 - TRBV10-3 - TGTGCCATCAGTGTAGGTGGTGCCGGTGGCTACACCTTC CAISVGGAGGYTF
TRBJ2-3 - TRBV24-1 - TGTGCCACCAGGAATAGCGATACGCAGTATTTT CATRNSDTQYF
TRBJ1-1 - TRBV7-2 - TGTGCCAGCAGCTTGGGAGGGGGGACCACTGAAGCTTTCTTT CASSLGGGTTEAFF
TRBJ2-7 - TRBV5-1 - TGCGCCAGCAGCGTTGGAAAGGGAGTTCACTACGAGCAGTACTTC CASSVGKGVHYEQYF
TRBJ1-1 - TRBV10-2 - TGCGCCAGCCTTCAGGTGGGGAGCACTGAAGCTTTCTTT CASLQVGSTEAFF
TRBJ2-2 - TRBV28 - TGTGCCAGCGGCCTATCGACGGGTGCGAACACCGGGGAGCTGTTTTTT CASGLSTGANTGELFF
TRBJ2-7 TRBD1 TRBV5-1 - TGCGCCAGCGGTCGCCGGGACAGGGGATACGAGCAGTACTTC CASGRRDRGYEQYF
TRBJ1-2 - TRBV16 once TGTGCCAGCAGCGATAATCTCGTGCGCTCAGGGGCTAACTATGGCTACACCTTC CASSDNLVRSGANYGYTF
TRBJ1-3 TRBD1 TRBV6-5 - TGTGCCAGCAGAACGACAGGGGACGGAAACACCATATATTTT CASRTTGDGNTIYF
TRBJ1-2 TRBD1 TRBV3-1/TRBV3-2 - TGTGCCAGCAGTAGACAGGGGGCAAGCTATGGCTACACCTTC CASSRQGASYGYTF
TRBJ2-5 TRBD2 TRBV7-3 - TGTGCCAGCAGCTTAGGGGCGGGAGGACAACAAGAGACCCAGTACTTC CASSLGAGGQQETQYF
TRBJ1-1 - TRBV5-4 - TGTGCCAGCAGCTCCCAACAGGGTGTTGAAGCTTTCTTT CASSSQQGVEAFF
TRBJ2-7 - TRBV6-5 - TGTGCCAGCAAGGGTCCGGGACTCGGCTACGAGCAGTACTTC CASKGPGLGYEQYF
TRBJ1-2 TRBD1 TRBV6-4 - TGTGCCAGCAGTGGAGACCCGGGACAGGGATCCTACACCTTC CASSGDPGQGSYTF
TRBJ2-7 TRBD1 TRBV5-1 - TGCGCCAGCAGTCAAAGGGACAGGGTTACCTACGAGCAGTACTTC CASSQRDRVTYEQYF
TRBJ1-2 TRBD1 TRBV18 - TGTGCCAGCTCACCCCAACCGGGACAGGCTGGCTACACCTTC CASSPQPGQAGYTF
TRBJ1-1 - TRBV19 - TGTGCCAGTAGTATCGGCAGGCGGACTGAAGCTTTCTTT CASSIGRRTEAFF
TRBJ1-5 TRBD1 TRBV18 - TGTGCCAGCTCACCGACAGGGGGGGGACAGCCCCAGCATTTT CASSPTGGGQPQHF
TRBJ2-7 - TRBV5-6 - TGTGCCAGCAGTGCCGGGGACTGGACCTACGAGCAGTACTTC CASSAGDWTYEQYF